The following is a T cell receptor (beta chain) sequence with its context. What this receptor recognizes is not known. Base qualities are not at hand, and no much larger clone is one base apart. The CDR3 regions of human TCRbeta chains were analyzed by immunosequencing. In the source study's methods: Repertoire TCRs were matched against a reference library of SARS-CoV-2-specific TCRs generated with the MIRA antigen-specificity platform. Breadth was defined as the fraction of unique TCRs that were SARS-CoV-2-associated. Depth was defined as the fraction of total T cells that were SARS-CoV-2-associated. Using the MIRA data, each spike-specific TCR was mapped to the spike region that the TCR reacts to and placed in a CD4 or CD8 class. Log10-transformed breadth and depth values were compared by one-way ANOVA with Sidak's multiple comparisons tests. Not all clones reach the TCRdb copy of this immuneACCESS table, which keeps in-frame sequences only. Checked studies attribute under half of the gap to unresolved V genes and leave the rest unexplained. The DNA gave D and trimming, while V, J and clone size come from that table. For this sample there are roughly 150,000 clones; more than 70% appear just once. More than 5% of the sample lies in the top ten.

The intended sense of this specimen's time point label: baseline before first vaccination. The vaccinee samples were drawn from two UK trials, COV001 and COV002, one of which was a single-blind randomized controlled phase 2/3 trial testing AZD1222 (ChAdOx1 nCoV-19) in healthy adults. For TCRbeta chain sequencing, PBMC samples from trial participants were taken at day 0 and at day 28 after the second dose. Unmatched junction bases come to 5, with V trimmed by 0 bases and J by 2 bases. CDR1 and CDR2 were assigned from the germline V gene as MNHEY and SVGAGI. The CDR3, cysteine through phenylalanine, is 16 amino acids long. The sequence is cut down to CDR3 DNA, 48 bases in frame from base 1. The data derive from a study of T cell responses to AZD1222 COVID-19 vaccine (dated by TCRdb to the early 2020s). Notes on the research overall: AZD1222 recipients with second doses at about 4 weeks or about 12 weeks were pooled, because spike-specific TCR depth and breadth did not differ between schedules. A total of 233 trial participants underwent TCR sequencing, of whom about 210 had received two doses of AZD1222 and approximately 25 had received two doses of the MenACWY control vaccine. Trial participants were enrolled by age into 18-55, 56-69 and 70-plus year subgroups, with approximately 160, 26 and 62 TCR-sequenced participants respectively.

The full study reports these points: In the small 56-69-year group, the increase in depth fell short of significance, most likely because of low power. Most participants were white British and females outnumbered males, and the authors suggested that clonal diversity may have been underestimated. Only 5 to 7 AZD1222 recipients were SARS-CoV-2 seropositive at baseline, limiting conclusions about previously exposed vaccinees. After two AZD1222 doses, both the breadth and the depth of spike-specific TCRs were significantly higher than at day 0 and than in MenACWY recipients. The vaccine-associated CD4 TCRs covered the entire spike protein, and the dominant responses fell in regions 160-218 and 743-854. Because no day 14 peak-response samples were available, the repertoires could be characterized only after the peak T cell response. Nearly half of unique spike-specific TCRs reportedly recognized epitopes outside regions mutated in the B.1.351 and B.1.1.7 variants.

This chain is built from TRBV6-5 and TRBJ2-7, and TRBD2 matches 9 of the central bases. The clonotype comes from an adult in good health. Sequencing was performed on peripheral blood, taken on day 0 of AZD1222 vaccination. The nucleotide sequence is given as TGTGCCAGCAGTTACTCGGGGGCTAGCGGGGCCTACGAGCAGTACTTC. This yields the protein CASSYSGASGAYEQYF.